This T cell receptor beta chain was sequenced for a study of identical twins. Concerning this clonotype: Its specificity is not known.

Regarding the study as a whole: Excess sharing by twins proved weaker in beta out-of-frame sequences.

Trimming at V came to 4 bases and at J to 6 bases, leaving 13 bases not matched to a gene. Germline V CDR1 and CDR2: SGDLS, YYNGEE. This CDR3 contains 16 residues. TCRdb re-derived calls from the 5' RACE reads in MiXCR, one entry per CDR3 protein. Of about 340,000 distinct CDR3 sequences listed, 9% to 15% are singletons. The same specimen was also included in a second study, on yellow fever vaccine responses in identical twins.

This TCR came from a young woman in good health. The rearrangement links TRBV9 to TRBJ2-1, with 7 positions matching TRBD2. The material sequenced was CD8+ T cells sorted from blood. The CDR3 here is CASSPSGAQPSNEQFF. CDR3 nucleotides: TGTGCCAGCAGCCCGAGCGGGGCCCAACCCAGCAATGAGCAGTTCTTC.